This T cell receptor beta chain is drawn from a study of shared clonotypes between healthy human individuals. Whole-study results and caveats: Limitation of the genetic and exposure-history diversity represented came from the few donors.

None of the donors, who were healthy HIV-negative adults, had recently had acute infections or vaccinations. About this clone itself: Its cognate antigen is unknown.

The assay was carried out at the deep level. Produced via immunoSEQ multiplex PCR; TCRdb's table is partial and in-frame only. The table shows hundreds of thousands of clones, with roughly 79% occurring only once. Germline-derived CDR1 and CDR2 are SGHKS and YYEKEE (reference sequence). The CDR3 covers 15 residues. V dropped 0 bases and J dropped 1 base, with 7 bases sitting between them. The sequenced sample consisted of PBMCs. The source is a woman aged 40 to 50 in good health. Some clones in this sample may be carry-over from other donors' samples. The chain has TRBV5-5 and TRBJ2-2; no firm D call. The CDR3 bases are TGTGCCAGCAGCTTGGGACCCCTGAACACCGGGGAGCTGTTTTTT. This translates into CASSLGPLNTGELFF.